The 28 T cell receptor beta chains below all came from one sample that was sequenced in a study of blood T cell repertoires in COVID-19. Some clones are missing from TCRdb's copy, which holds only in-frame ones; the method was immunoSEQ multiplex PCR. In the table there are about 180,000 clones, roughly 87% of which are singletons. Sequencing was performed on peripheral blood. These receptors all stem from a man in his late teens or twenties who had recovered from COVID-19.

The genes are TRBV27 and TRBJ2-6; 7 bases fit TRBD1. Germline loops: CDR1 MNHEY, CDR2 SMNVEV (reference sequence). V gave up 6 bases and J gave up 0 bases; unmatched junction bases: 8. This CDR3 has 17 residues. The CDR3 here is CASRSGQFLSGANVLTF. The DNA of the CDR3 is TGTGCCAGCAGATCGGGACAGTTCCTCTCTGGGGCCAACGTCCTGACTTTC.

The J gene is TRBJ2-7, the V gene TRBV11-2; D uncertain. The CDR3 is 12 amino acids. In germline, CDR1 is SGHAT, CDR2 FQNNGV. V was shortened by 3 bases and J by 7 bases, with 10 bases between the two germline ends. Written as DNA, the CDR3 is TGTGCCAGCAGCTTCCCCGACGGGGAGCAGTACTTC. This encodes CASSFPDGEQYF.

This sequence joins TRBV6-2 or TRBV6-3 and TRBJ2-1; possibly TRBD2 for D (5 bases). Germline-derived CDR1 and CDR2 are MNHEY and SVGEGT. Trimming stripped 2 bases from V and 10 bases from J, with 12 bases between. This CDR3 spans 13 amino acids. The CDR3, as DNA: TGTGCCAGCAGTTACCTAGACTATGGGGAGCAGTTCTTC. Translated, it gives CASSYLDYGEQFF.

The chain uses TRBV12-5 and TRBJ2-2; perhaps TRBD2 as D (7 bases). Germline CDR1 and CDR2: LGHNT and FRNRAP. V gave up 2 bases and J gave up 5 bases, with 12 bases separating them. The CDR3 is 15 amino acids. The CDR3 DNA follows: TGTGCTAGTGGTTTGCGGGGGGCTGGTACCGGGGAGCTGTTTTTT. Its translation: CASGLRGAGTGELFF.

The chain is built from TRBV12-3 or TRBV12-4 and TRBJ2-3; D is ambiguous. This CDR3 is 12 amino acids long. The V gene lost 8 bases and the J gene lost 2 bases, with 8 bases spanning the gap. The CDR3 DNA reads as TGTGCCAGCGGGCGTCACACAGATACGCAGTATTTT. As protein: CASGRHTDTQYF.

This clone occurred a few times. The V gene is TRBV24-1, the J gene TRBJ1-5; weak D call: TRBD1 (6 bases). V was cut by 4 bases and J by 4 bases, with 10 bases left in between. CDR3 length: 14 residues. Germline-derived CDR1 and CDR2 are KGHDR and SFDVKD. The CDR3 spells CATSDSGVNQPQHF. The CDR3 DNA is TGTGCCACCAGTGACTCAGGGGTAAATCAGCCCCAGCATTTT.

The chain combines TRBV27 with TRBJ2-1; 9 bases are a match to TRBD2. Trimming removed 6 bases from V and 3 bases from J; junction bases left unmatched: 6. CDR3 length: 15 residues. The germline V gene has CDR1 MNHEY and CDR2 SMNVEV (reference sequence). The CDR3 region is CASRPTSGYYNEQFF. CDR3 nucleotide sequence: TGTGCCAGCAGACCTACTAGCGGGTACTACAATGAGCAGTTCTTC.

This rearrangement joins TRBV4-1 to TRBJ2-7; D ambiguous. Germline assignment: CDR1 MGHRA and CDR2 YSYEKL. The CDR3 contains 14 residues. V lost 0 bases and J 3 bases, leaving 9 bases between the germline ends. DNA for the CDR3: TGCGCCAGCAGCCAAGAAGATGTAGACTACGAGCAGTACTTC. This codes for CASSQEDVDYEQYF.

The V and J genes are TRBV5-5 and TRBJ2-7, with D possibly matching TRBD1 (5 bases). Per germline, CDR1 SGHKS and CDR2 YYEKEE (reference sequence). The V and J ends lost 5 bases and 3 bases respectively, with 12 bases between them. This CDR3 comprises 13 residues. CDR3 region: CASSSGYGYEQYF. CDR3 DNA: TGTGCCAGCAGTTCAGGGTACGGCTACGAGCAGTACTTC.

CDR3 region: CASSENGAGASGTQYF. The CDR3, as DNA: TGTGCCAGCAGTGAAAATGGGGCGGGGGCTAGCGGCACCCAGTACTTC. The rearrangement links TRBV2 to TRBJ2-5, with a tentative D call TRBD2 (7 bases). In germline, CDR1 is SNHLY, CDR2 FYNNEI. V was trimmed by 2 bases and J by 8 bases, leaving 21 bases between them. CDR3 length equals 16 residues.

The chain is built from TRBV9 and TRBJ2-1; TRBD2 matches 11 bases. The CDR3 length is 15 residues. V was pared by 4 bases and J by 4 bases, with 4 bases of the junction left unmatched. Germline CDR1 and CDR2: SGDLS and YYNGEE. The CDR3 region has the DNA TGTGCCAGCAGCCTGGGACTAGCGGAGTACAATGAGCAGTTCTTC. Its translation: CASSLGLAEYNEQFF.

Here the CDR3 reads CASSSGHVGSYNEQFF. CDR3 DNA sequence: TGCGCCAGCAGCTCGGGACATGTTGGGTCCTACAATGAGCAGTTCTTC. V and J are TRBV5-1 and TRBJ2-1; maybe TRBD1 (6 bases). Germline-derived CDR1 and CDR2 are SGHRS and YFSETQ. This CDR3 spans 16 amino acids. V was pared by 3 bases and J by 1 base, with 14 bases between.

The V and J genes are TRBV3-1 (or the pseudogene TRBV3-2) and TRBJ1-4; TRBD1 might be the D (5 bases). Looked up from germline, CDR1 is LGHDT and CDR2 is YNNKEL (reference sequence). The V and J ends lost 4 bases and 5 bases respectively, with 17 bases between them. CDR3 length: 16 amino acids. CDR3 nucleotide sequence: TGTGCCAGCAGCCGGTCGGGGGGAGGGGCGAATGAAAAACTGTTTTTT. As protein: CASSRSGGGANEKLFF.

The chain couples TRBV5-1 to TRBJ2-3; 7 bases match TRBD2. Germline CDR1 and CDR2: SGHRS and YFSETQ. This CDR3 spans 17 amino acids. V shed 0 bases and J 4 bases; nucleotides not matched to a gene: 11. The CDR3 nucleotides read TGCGCCAGCAGCTTGGGGGCTGGGGGAGGGCCATCAGATACGCAGTATTTT. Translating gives CASSLGAGGGPSDTQYF.

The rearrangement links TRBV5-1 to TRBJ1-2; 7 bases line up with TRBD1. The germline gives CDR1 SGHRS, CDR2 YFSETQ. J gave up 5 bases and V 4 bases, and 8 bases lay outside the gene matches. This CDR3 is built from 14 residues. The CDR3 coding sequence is TGCGCCAGCAGCAAATTAGGGACAGAGTATGGCTACACCTTC. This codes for CASSKLGTEYGYTF.

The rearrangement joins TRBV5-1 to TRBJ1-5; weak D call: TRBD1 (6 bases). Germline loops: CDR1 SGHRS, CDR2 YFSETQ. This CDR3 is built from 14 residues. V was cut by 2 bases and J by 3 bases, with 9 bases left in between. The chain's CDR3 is CASSLTGTNQPQHF. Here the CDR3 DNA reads TGCGCCAGCAGCTTAACAGGGACCAATCAGCCCCAGCATTTT.

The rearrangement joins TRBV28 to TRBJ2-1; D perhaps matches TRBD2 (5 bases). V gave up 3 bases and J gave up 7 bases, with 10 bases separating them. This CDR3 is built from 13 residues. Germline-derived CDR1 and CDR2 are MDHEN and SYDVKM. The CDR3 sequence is CASSLNPGNEQFF. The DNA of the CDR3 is TGTGCCAGCAGTTTGAATCCGGGAAATGAGCAGTTCTTC.

The CDR3 reads CATSRYYPGQGAPSTDTQYF. The CDR3 DNA follows: TGTGCCACCAGTCGGTATTATCCGGGACAGGGCGCTCCTAGCACAGATACGCAGTATTTT. The chain is built from TRBV24-1 and TRBJ2-3; 9 bases map to TRBD1. Germline V gene lookup returns CDR1 KGHDR and CDR2 SFDVKD. CDR3 length: 20 amino acids. After removal of 6 bases from V and 0 bases from J, the junction contained 18 bases not matched to a gene.

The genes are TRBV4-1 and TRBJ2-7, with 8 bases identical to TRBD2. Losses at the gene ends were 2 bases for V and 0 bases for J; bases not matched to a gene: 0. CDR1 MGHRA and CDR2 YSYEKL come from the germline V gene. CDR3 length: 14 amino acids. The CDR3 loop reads CASSQSGSSYEQYF. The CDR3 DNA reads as TGCGCCAGCAGCCAAAGCGGGAGCTCCTACGAGCAGTACTTC.

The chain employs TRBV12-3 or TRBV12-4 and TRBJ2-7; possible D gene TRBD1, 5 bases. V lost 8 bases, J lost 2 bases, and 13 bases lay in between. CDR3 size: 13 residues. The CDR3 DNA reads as TGTGCCAGCCACCAGGGAAACCCCTACGAGCAGTACTTC. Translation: CASHQGNPYEQYF.

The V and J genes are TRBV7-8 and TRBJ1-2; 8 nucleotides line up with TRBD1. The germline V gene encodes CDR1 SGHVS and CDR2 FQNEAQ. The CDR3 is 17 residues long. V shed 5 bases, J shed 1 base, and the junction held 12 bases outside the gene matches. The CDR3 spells CASSPEPGQDFNYGYTF. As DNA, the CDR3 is TGTGCCAGCAGCCCCGAACCGGGACAGGATTTTAACTATGGCTACACCTTC. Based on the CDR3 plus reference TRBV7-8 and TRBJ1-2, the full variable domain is GAGVSQSPRYKVAKRGQDVALRCDPISGHVSLFWYQQALGQGPEFLTYFQNEAQLDKSGLPSDRFFAERPEGSVSTLKIQRTQQEDSAVYLCASSPEPGQDFNYGYTFGSGTRLTVV.

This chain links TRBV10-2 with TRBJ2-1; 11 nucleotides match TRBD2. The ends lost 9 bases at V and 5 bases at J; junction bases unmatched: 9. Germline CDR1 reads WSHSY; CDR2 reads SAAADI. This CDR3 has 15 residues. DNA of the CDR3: TGCGCCAGTCACGCGGGGACTAGCGGAAACAATGAGCAGTTCTTC. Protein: CASHAGTSGNNEQFF.

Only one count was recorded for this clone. DNA for the CDR3: TGTGCCTGGAGTGTAAACAGTGGGGCGTTTGAAGCTTTCTTT. Its translation: CAWSVNSGAFEAFF. The chain carries TRBV30 and TRBJ1-1, with D possibly being TRBD1 (5 bases). V lost 0 bases and J 7 bases, leaving 15 bases between the germline ends. Germline V gene sequence: CDR1 GTSNPN, CDR2 SVGIG (reference sequence). The CDR3 covers 14 residues.

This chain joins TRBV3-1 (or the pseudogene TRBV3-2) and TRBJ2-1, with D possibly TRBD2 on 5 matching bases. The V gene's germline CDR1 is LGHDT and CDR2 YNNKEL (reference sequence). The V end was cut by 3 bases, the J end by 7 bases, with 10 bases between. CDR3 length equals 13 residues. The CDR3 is CASSHSRGNEQFF. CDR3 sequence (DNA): TGTGCCAGCAGCCACTCCCGGGGAAATGAGCAGTTCTTC.

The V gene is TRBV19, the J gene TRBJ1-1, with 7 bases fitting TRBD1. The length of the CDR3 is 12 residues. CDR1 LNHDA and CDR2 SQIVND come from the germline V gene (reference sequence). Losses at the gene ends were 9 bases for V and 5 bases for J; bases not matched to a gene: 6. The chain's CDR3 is CASQQGNTEAFF. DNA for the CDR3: TGTGCCAGCCAACAGGGGAATACTGAAGCTTTCTTT.

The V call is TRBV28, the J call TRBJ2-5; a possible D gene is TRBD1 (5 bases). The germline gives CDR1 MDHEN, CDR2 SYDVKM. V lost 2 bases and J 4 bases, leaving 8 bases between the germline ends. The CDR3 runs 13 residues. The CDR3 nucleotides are TGTGCCAGCAGTTTAGGTCAGGGAGAGACCCAGTACTTC. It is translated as CASSLGQGETQYF.

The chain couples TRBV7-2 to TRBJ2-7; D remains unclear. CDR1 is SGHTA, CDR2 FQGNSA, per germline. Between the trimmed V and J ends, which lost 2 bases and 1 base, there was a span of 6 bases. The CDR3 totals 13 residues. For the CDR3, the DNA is TGTGCCAGCAGCTTACAGGAATCCTACGAGCAGTACTTC. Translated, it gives CASSLQESYEQYF.

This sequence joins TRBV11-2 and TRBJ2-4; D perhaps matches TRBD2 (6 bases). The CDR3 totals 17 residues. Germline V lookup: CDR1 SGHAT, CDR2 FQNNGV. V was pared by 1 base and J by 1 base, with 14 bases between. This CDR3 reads CASSLGGAAGAKNIQYF. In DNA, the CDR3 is TGTGCCAGCAGCTTAGGTGGGGCGGCGGGGGCCAAAAACATTCAGTACTTC. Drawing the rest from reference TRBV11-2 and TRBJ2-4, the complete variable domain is EAGVAQSPRYKIIEKRQSVAFWCNPISGHATLYWYQQILGQGPKLLIQFQNNGVVDDSQLPKDRFSAERLKGVDSTLKIQPAKLEDSAVYLCASSLGGAAGAKNIQYFGAGTRLSVL.